A selection of T cell receptor beta chains follows, all from one sample in a study of blood T cell repertoires in COVID-19. The repertoire was sequenced with immunoSEQ multiplex PCR; TCRdb's copy has only in-frame clones and lacks some. Altogether 450,000 to 500,000 clones are present, approximately 85% being singletons, with the ten largest covering 3.2%. Specimen: peripheral blood. All receptors derive from a human donor in a cohort sampled during active COVID-19. The CDR3 runs from the conserved cysteine through the conserved F or W. D genes are given only for firm matches. The listing skips clone size in some rows; elsewhere it reads once, few, many or a size class.

D	V	size	J	CDR3	DNA
-	TRBV5-1	-	TRBJ2-7	CASSLDASVSYEQYF	TGCGCCAGCAGCTTGGATGCTAGCGTATCCTACGAGCAGTACTTC
-	TRBV30	few	TRBJ2-7	CAWSRQMGGEQYF	TGTGCCTGGAGTCGGCAGATGGGAGGCGAGCAGTACTTC
TRBD2	TRBV19	-	TRBJ2-1	CASGLGLAGVNEQFF	TGTGCCAGTGGCCTCGGACTAGCGGGAGTCAATGAGCAGTTCTTC
TRBD1	TRBV7-9	-	TRBJ2-2	CASSSSGGQGQGGELFF	TGTGCCAGCAGCTCCTCAGGGGGACAGGGTCAAGGCGGGGAGCTGTTTTTT
-	TRBV18	-	TRBJ1-1	CASSQQGFIDTEAFF	TGTGCCAGCTCACAACAGGGTTTTATAGACACTGAAGCTTTCTTT
TRBD2	TRBV3-1/TRBV3-2	-	TRBJ2-3	CASQGTSETDTQYF	TGTGCCAGCCAAGGGACTAGTGAGACAGATACGCAGTATTTT
TRBD1	TRBV25-1	-	TRBJ1-4	CASSEGTGFEKLFF	TGTGCCAGCAGTGAAGGGACAGGGTTTGAAAAACTGTTTTTT
-	TRBV29-1	-	TRBJ1-4	CSGLGSGTNEKLFF	TGCAGCGGCCTCGGATCGGGGACTAATGAAAAACTGTTTTTT
-	TRBV15	-	TRBJ2-1	CATSRGAKQFF	TGTGCCACCAGCAGAGGAGCCAAGCAGTTCTTC
-	TRBV2	-	TRBJ2-2	CASRLLLAGGGELFF	TGTGCCAGCAGGCTCCTACTAGCAGGAGGCGGGGAGCTGTTTTTT
TRBD1	TRBV7-3	-	TRBJ2-3	CASSSEGARSTDTQYF	TGTGCCAGCAGCTCTGAGGGGGCCCGGAGCACAGATACGCAGTATTTT
-	TRBV7-8	-	TRBJ2-3	CASSLFRGPFPDTQYF	TGTGCCAGCAGCTTGTTTCGTGGGCCTTTCCCAGATACGCAGTATTTT
TRBD1	TRBV30	-	TRBJ1-2	CAWSDIQGAYGGYTF	TGTGCCTGGAGTGATATACAGGGGGCCTACGGTGGCTACACCTTC
TRBD1	TRBV28	-	TRBJ1-2	CASFTGVYGYTF	TGTGCCAGCTTTACAGGGGTTTATGGCTACACCTTC
TRBD2	TRBV2	-	TRBJ2-2	CASRPLSGSLAGGSTGELFF	TGTGCCAGCAGGCCACTTTCAGGGAGTCTAGCGGGAGGGAGCACCGGGGAGCTGTTTTTT
-	TRBV7-2	-	TRBJ2-7	CASSPDPSGLYEQYF	TGTGCCAGCAGCCCCGACCCCTCAGGGTTATACGAGCAGTACTTC
-	TRBV5-4	-	TRBJ1-2	CASSLGTENNYGYTF	TGTGCCAGCAGCTTGGGGACAGAGAATAACTATGGCTACACCTTC
TRBD2	TRBV28	-	TRBJ2-1	CASSLPASGKVVGKFF	TGTGCCAGCAGTTTACCCGCTAGCGGGAAGGTGGTGGGCAAGTTCTTC
-	TRBV29-1	-	TRBJ2-1	CSVVQAYNEQFF	TGCAGCGTTGTACAGGCCTACAATGAGCAGTTCTTC
-	TRBV10-1	once	TRBJ1-6	CASSHNRDSPLHF	TGCGCCAGCAGCCACAACAGGGATTCACCCCTCCACTTT
-	TRBV4-1	-	TRBJ2-3	CASSHASGRGARPDTQYF	TGCGCCAGCAGCCATGCATCCGGGCGGGGTGCGAGACCAGATACGCAGTATTTT
-	TRBV6-5	-	TRBJ1-2	CASRPPAGAYGYTF	TGTGCCAGCAGACCCCCGGCAGGGGCCTATGGCTACACCTTC
-	TRBV7-2	-	TRBJ2-7	CASSPQDRRTDEQYF	TGTGCCAGCAGCCCCCAGGACCGCAGGACAGATGAGCAGTACTTC
-	TRBV10-2	few	TRBJ1-1	CASSAGSTEAFF	TGCGCCAGCAGTGCAGGGTCCACTGAAGCTTTCTTT
TRBD1	TRBV7-2	-	TRBJ1-4	CASSFRTGGGEKLFF	TGTGCCAGCAGCTTCAGGACAGGAGGAGGGGAAAAACTGTTTTTT